These 23 T cell receptor beta chains originate from one sample sequenced in a study of shared clonotypes between healthy human individuals. The repertoire was sequenced with immunoSEQ multiplex PCR; TCRdb's copy has only in-frame clones and lacks some. The sample yields some 1 million clones, around four fifths seen once. Input material: memory CD4+ T cells sorted from blood. Stated subset: CD45RA-negative fraction. These receptors came from a man between 18 and 29 years old in good health.

The chain is built from TRBV6-5 and TRBJ1-5, with 7 bases fitting TRBD1. Germline CDR1 MNHEY, CDR2 SVGAGI. The junction had 13 bases not matched to a gene; V was cut back by 6 bases and J by 8 bases. The CDR3 spans 15 residues. Here the CDR3 reads CASRPYDRAAEPQHF. In nucleotides, the CDR3 is TGTGCCAGCAGACCCTATGACAGGGCCGCGGAGCCCCAGCATTTT.

Comment on this clone: One junction end does not reproduce the germline sequence, and a read error may be involved. The CDR3: CASSPPGPDTQYF. The CDR3 DNA is TGTGCTAGCAGCCCTCCGGGGCCAGATACGCAGTATTTT. The chain is built from TRBV7-7 and TRBJ2-3; possibly TRBD1 or TRBD2 for D (5 bases each). Germline loops: CDR1 SSHAT, CDR2 FNYEAQ (reference sequence). The CDR3 has 13 amino acids.

V is TRBV2 and J is TRBJ2-2; D is possibly TRBD1 (6 bases). Germline values: CDR1 SNHLY, CDR2 FYNNEI. V shed 5 bases and J shed 1 base, with 8 bases lying between them. The CDR3 totals 14 residues. CDR3 region: CASSNRENTGELFF. The DNA of the CDR3 is TGTGCCAGCAGTAACAGGGAGAACACCGGGGAGCTGTTTTTT.

The chain links TRBV14 to TRBJ1-4; maybe TRBD1 (5 bases). V lost 3 bases and J lost 4, with 24 bases in between. This CDR3 comprises 19 residues. The germline V gene has CDR1 SGHDN and CDR2 FVKESK. The CDR3 DNA follows: TGTGCCAGCAGCCAGAGCGCGGACAATTGGGGGGTCTATAATGAAAAACTGTTTTTT. Translated, it gives CASSQSADNWGVYNEKLFF.

This clone was counted only a few times. V usage is TRBV6-6 and J usage is TRBJ2-7, with D hard to call. The CDR3 covers 14 residues. Trimming shortened V by 2 bases and J by 2 bases, and 10 bases separated the two germline ends. In germline, CDR1 is MNHNY, CDR2 SVGAGI (reference sequence). The DNA of the CDR3 is TGTGCCAGCAGTTACCACCCTGAGGCCTACGAGCAGTACTTC. Amino acids: CASSYHPEAYEQYF.

Here the CDR3 reads CASSLQTGAQGSPLHF. The CDR3 DNA reads as TGTGCCAGCAGCCTACAGACAGGGGCCCAAGGATCACCCCTCCACTTT. This rearrangement joins TRBV5-4 to TRBJ1-6; 8 nucleotides match TRBD1. Trimming at V came to 4 bases and at J to 10 bases, leaving 13 bases not matched to a gene. CDR1 and CDR2 (germline): SGHNT, YYREEE (reference sequence). There are 16 residues in the CDR3. Full variable domain (missing parts from reference TRBV5-4 and TRBJ1-6): ETGVTQSPTHLIKTRGQQVTLRCSSQSGHNTVSWYQQALGQGPQFIFQYYREEENGRGNFPPRFSGLQFPNYSSELNVNALELDDSALYLCASSLQTGAQGSPLHFGNGTRLTVT.

The J gene is TRBJ2-7, the V gene TRBV28, with D perhaps being TRBD1 or TRBD2 (7 bases each). Germline CDR1 reads MDHEN; CDR2 reads SYDVKM. Trimming shortened V by 1 base and J by 6 bases, and 13 bases separated the two germline ends. The CDR3 sequence is 14 residues long. The CDR3 coding sequence is TGTGCCAGCAGTTTATCGGCAGGGGGGGGCGAGCAGTACTTC. This encodes CASSLSAGGGEQYF.

The chain has TRBV2 and TRBJ2-5, with TRBD1 identical over 7 bases. Germline V gives CDR1 SNHLY, CDR2 FYNNEI. This CDR3 is 15 amino acids long. Trimming removed 6 bases from V and 5 bases from J; junction bases left unmatched: 12. CDR3 DNA sequence: TGTGCCAGCAGACAGAACCGACAGGGTAGGGAGACCCAGTACTTC. Translating gives CASRQNRQGRETQYF.

The V and J genes are TRBV7-9 and TRBJ1-3; D gene ambiguous. Trimming removed 2 bases at V and 6 bases at J, with 11 bases between. CDR3 length: 14 residues. Germline-derived CDR1 and CDR2 are SEHNR and FQNEAQ (reference sequence). The CDR3 bases are TGTGCCAGCAGCTTAAAAGGGAGGGCAAACACCATATATTTT. This gives the protein CASSLKGRANTIYF.

The V and J genes are TRBV19 and TRBJ1-2; 7 bases agree with TRBD1. The CDR3 covers 14 residues. V lost 5 bases, J lost 6 bases, and 9 bases stayed unmatched. Germline lookup yields CDR1 LNHDA and CDR2 SQIVND (reference sequence). CDR3 in amino acids: CASSPPDRDNGYTF. CDR3 coding DNA: TGTGCCAGTAGTCCCCCCGACAGGGATAATGGCTACACCTTC.

This rearrangement joins TRBV7-9 to TRBJ2-5, with TRBD2 identical over 11 bases. V shed 5 bases and J 4 bases; nucleotides not matched to a gene: 6. Germline CDR1 is SEHNR and CDR2 is FQNEAQ (reference sequence). The CDR3 loop spans 15 amino acids. This CDR3 reads CASSRPTSGTETQYF. Here the CDR3 DNA reads TGTGCCAGCAGCCGTCCGACTAGCGGGACAGAGACCCAGTACTTC.

The chain is built from TRBV30 and TRBJ2-4, with 14 bases lining up with TRBD2. CDR3 length: 14 residues. J lost 5 bases, V lost 7 bases, and 4 bases had no gene match. Germline loops: CDR1 GTSNPN, CDR2 SVGIG (reference sequence). The CDR3 spells CASGTSGGQNIQYF. Written as DNA, the CDR3 is TGTGCCTCCGGGACTAGCGGGGGCCAAAACATTCAGTACTTC.

CDR3 coding DNA: TGTGCCAGCAGCGCCCCGGGACAGGGGTCCAATGAGCAGTTCTTC. This sequence encodes CASSAPGQGSNEQFF. The chain recombines TRBV7-2 with TRBJ2-1, with 10 positions matching TRBD1. The V segment lost 5 bases and the J segment 6 bases; nucleotides outside the gene matches: 7. Germline values: CDR1 SGHTA, CDR2 FQGNSA. CDR3 length equals 15 residues.

Written as DNA, the CDR3 is TGTGCCAGCAGTGAAGAAAGGGAGGCAGATACGCAGTATTTT. Residues: CASSEEREADTQYF. The chain has TRBV6-1 and TRBJ2-3, with D possibly TRBD2 on 6 matching bases. CDR1 is MNHNS and CDR2 is SASEGT in the germline V gene. CDR3 length: 14 residues. V was pared by 1 base and J by 4 bases, with 9 bases between.

The rearrangement uses TRBV9 and TRBJ1-4; D uncertain. In germline, CDR1 is SGDLS, CDR2 YYNGEE. V was pared by 0 bases and J by 1 base, with 7 bases between. This CDR3 comprises 15 residues. The CDR3 region is CASSVDVGTNEKLFF. The CDR3 DNA sequence: TGTGCCAGCAGCGTAGATGTCGGAACTAATGAAAAACTGTTTTTT. The full variable domain, completed using reference TRBV9 and TRBJ1-4, is DSGVTQTPKHLITATGQRVTLRCSPRSGDLSVYWYQQSLDQGLQFLIQYYNGEERAKGNILERFSAQQFPDLHSELNLSSLELGDSALYFCASSVDVGTNEKLFFGSGTQLSVL.

The chain carries TRBV2 and TRBJ1-5; D ambiguous. V was pared by 3 bases and J by 0 bases, with 9 bases between. Germline CDR1 reads SNHLY; CDR2 reads FYNNEI. The CDR3 is 15 amino acids. The CDR3 DNA is TGTGCCAGCAGTGACGAAGACTATAGCAATCAGCCCCAGCATTTT. Its translation: CASSDEDYSNQPQHF.

The rearrangement uses TRBV5-1 and TRBJ1-4; no clear D. Germline CDR1 SGHRS, CDR2 YFSETQ. The CDR3 runs 14 residues. Trimming took 2 bases from V and 3 from J, leaving 8 bases between them. DNA of the CDR3: TGCGCCAGCAGCTTCGCGACTTCTAATGAAAAACTGTTTTTT. This codes for CASSFATSNEKLFF.

The chain joins TRBV5-4 to TRBJ2-5; 11 bases are a match to TRBD2. V shed 1 base and J 3 bases; nucleotides not matched to a gene: 8. The V gene's germline CDR1 is SGHNT and CDR2 YYREEE (reference sequence). The CDR3 is 17 amino acids. CDR3 sequence (DNA): TGTGCCAGCAGCTTGCTTAAACTAGCGGGAGAAAAAGAGACCCAGTACTTC. Its translation: CASSLLKLAGEKETQYF.

Only one count was recorded for this clone. The chain combines TRBV29-1 with TRBJ1-2, with D possibly TRBD1 on 6 matching bases. Deletions cut 7 bases from V and 8 bases from J, with 17 bases between. Germline CDR1 reads SQVTM; CDR2 reads ANQGSEA. The CDR3 spans 12 residues. This CDR3 is CSARRGAVGYTF. CDR3 DNA sequence: TGCAGCGCTCGAAGGGGGGCGGTAGGCTACACCTTC.

At least ten counts were recorded for this clone. This chain uses TRBV5-5 with TRBJ1-1, with a possible D match to TRBD1 (6 bases). Germline CDR1 SGHKS, CDR2 YYEKEE (reference sequence). V gave up 2 bases and J gave up 5 bases, with 10 bases separating them. The CDR3 loop spans 13 amino acids. The DNA of the CDR3 is TGTGCCAGCAGCTTCACAGGGCAGACTGAAGCTTTCTTT. Residues: CASSFTGQTEAFF.

This clone was detected once. The V gene is TRBV5-1, the J gene TRBJ1-5, with 9 positions matching TRBD1. The germline V gene has CDR1 SGHRS and CDR2 YFSETQ. This CDR3 region has 14 residues. V was clipped by 4 bases and J by 7 bases; unmatched bases: 6. The CDR3, as DNA: TGCGCCAGCAGCAGCACAGGGGGCAGCCAGCCCCAGCATTTT. Amino acids: CASSSTGGSQPQHF.

This clone was observed a few times. Other DNA sequences in the sample encode the same CDR3. The gene calls are TRBV29-1 and TRBJ2-5, with TRBD2 matching over 8 bases. Germline V gene data show CDR1 as SQVTM and CDR2 as ANQGSEA. This CDR3 spans 12 amino acids. With 6 bases clipped from V and 5 bases from J, the junction kept 5 bases outside the gene matches. The CDR3 is CSVAGVGETQYF. CDR3 in DNA: TGCAGCGTAGCGGGAGTAGGGGAGACCCAGTACTTC.

This clone appeared once. V gene TRBV27 combines with J gene TRBJ1-2, with a tentative D call TRBD1 (6 bases). The germline V gene has CDR1 MNHEY and CDR2 SMNVEV (reference sequence). The CDR3 covers 16 residues. V was clipped by 5 bases and J by 5 bases, with 21 bases between them. As DNA, the CDR3 is TGTGCCAGCAGTCAGAAGGACAGTAGAACGGCGTATGGCTACACCTTC. Protein product: CASSQKDSRTAYGYTF.